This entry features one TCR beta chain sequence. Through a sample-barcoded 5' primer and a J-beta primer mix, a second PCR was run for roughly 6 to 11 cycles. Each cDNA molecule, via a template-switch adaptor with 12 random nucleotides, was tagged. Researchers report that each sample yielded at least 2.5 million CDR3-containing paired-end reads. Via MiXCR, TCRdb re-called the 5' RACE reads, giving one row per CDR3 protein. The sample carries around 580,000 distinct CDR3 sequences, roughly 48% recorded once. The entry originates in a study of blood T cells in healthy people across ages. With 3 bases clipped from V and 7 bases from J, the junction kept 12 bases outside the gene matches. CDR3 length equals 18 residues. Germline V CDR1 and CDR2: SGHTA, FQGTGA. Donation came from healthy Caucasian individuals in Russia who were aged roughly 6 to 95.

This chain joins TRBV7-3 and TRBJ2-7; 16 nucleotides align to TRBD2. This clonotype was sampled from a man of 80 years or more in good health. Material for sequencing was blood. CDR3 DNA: TGTGCCAGCAGCTTGACCGGGACTAGCGGGAGGGCCAGGAATGAGCAGTACTTC. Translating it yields CASSLTGTSGRARNEQYF.